This section outlines one T cell receptor (beta chain) sequence together with its context. J lost 12 bases, V lost 3 bases, and 10 bases had no gene match. Germline V CDR1 and CDR2: SNHLY, FYNNEI. The CDR3 contains 15 residues. The data stem from a study of shared clonotypes between healthy human individuals. The data were produced by immunoSEQ multiplex PCR, yet TCRdb's version contains in-frame clones alone and is incomplete. The data show around 700,000 clones, under 80% seen once. Sequencing was done on a sample of memory CD4+ T cells sorted from blood. Subset in this sample: CD45RA-negative fraction. The origin of this receptor is a woman younger than 45 in good health. V usage is TRBV2 and J usage is TRBJ2-1, with 11 bases identical to TRBD2. CDR3 region: CASSDVAGGLTRQFF. CDR3 coding DNA: TGTGCCAGCAGTGACGTAGCGGGAGGGCTTACTCGGCAGTTCTTC.